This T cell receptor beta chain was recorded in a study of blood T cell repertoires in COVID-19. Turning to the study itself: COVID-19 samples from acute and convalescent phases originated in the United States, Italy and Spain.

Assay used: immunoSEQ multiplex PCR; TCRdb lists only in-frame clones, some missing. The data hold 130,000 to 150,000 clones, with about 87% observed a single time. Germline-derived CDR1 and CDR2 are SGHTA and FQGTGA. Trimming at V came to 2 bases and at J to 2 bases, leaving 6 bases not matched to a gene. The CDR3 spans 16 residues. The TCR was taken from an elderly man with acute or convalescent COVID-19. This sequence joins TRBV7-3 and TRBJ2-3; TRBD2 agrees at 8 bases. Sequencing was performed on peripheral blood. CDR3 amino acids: CASSLWSGGATDTQYF. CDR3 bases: TGTGCCAGCAGCTTATGGAGCGGGGGAGCCACAGATACGCAGTATTTT. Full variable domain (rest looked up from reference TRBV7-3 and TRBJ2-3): GAGVSQTPSNKVTEKGKYVELRCDPISGHTALYWYRQSLGQGPEFLIYFQGTGAADDSGLPNDRFFAVRPEGSVSTLKIQRTERGDSAVYLCASSLWSGGATDTQYFGPGTRLTVL.